The rows below give T cell receptor beta chains drawn from one sample of a study of cytomegalovirus exposure and HLA in healthy donors. Only in-frame clones appear in the TCRdb table, and some are missing; sequencing was by immunoSEQ multiplex PCR. In the table there are under 250,000 clones, about four fifths of which are singletons. The sequencing sample was made of PBMCs. These receptors were collected from a woman aged 50 to 60 in good health and CMV-seropositive. CDR3s include the opening cysteine and the closing phenylalanine or tryptophan. Fields, in order: CDR3 length, V gene, clone size, D gene, J gene, CDR3 DNA, CDR3 protein. A D gene is named only where the DNA matches it firmly. Some rows have no size entry. The others give once, few or many, or a class for an expanded clone.

>15|TRBV9|-|TRBD1|TRBJ1-1
TGTGCCAGCAGCGTAGAGCGGGGACAGGGTACTGAAGCTTTCTTT
CASSVERGQGTEAFF
>15|TRBV7-3|-|-|TRBJ2-1
TGTGCCAGCAGCTTAACGTCCGGGGGGCCGGGTGAGCAGTTCTTC
CASSLTSGGPGEQFF
>13|TRBV28|-|-|TRBJ1-1
TGTGCCAGCAGCTCACAGGGGAACACTGAAGCTTTCTTT
CASSSQGNTEAFF
>16|TRBV28|-|TRBD1|TRBJ2-1
TGTGCCAGCAGTTCGCCCGGGACAGGGAGTTACAATGAGCAGTTCTTC
CASSSPGTGSYNEQFF
>14|TRBV7-8|-|-|TRBJ2-3
TGTGCCAGCAGCGTAAGGGACCCTAAGGGGGGGCGGTATTTT
CASSVRDPKGGRYF
>15|TRBV5-1|-|-|TRBJ2-6
TGCGCCAGCAGCCTGCGGGTGGCTGGGGCCAACGTCCTGACTTTC
CASSLRVAGANVLTF
>14|TRBV2|-|-|TRBJ1-3
TGTGCCAGCAGGGCGGAGAGCTCTGGAAACACCATATATTTT
CASRAESSGNTIYF
>14|TRBV27|-|-|TRBJ2-7
TGTGCCAGCAGTTTATCGATAGGCGGCTACGAGCAGTACTTC
CASSLSIGGYEQYF
>16|TRBV4-1|-|TRBD1|TRBJ1-3
TGCGCCAGCAGCCAAGCCGGGACAGGGTTCGGAAACACCATATATTTT
CASSQAGTGFGNTIYF
>14|TRBV7-9|-|-|TRBJ1-1
TGTGCCAGCAGACCACAGGGTGTGAACACTGAAGCTTTCTTT
CASRPQGVNTEAFF
>16|TRBV5-6|once|-|TRBJ1-3
TGTGCCAGCAGCTTACGATACAGGCGCTCTGGAAACACCATATATTTT
CASSLRYRRSGNTIYF
>14|TRBV6-1|-|-|TRBJ2-5
TGTGCCAGCAGTGAAGTGGCGGATCAAGAGACCCAGTACTTC
CASSEVADQETQYF
>11|TRBV30|-|-|TRBJ1-1
TGTGCCTGGCGAGGAGATACTGAAGCTTTCTTT
CAWRGDTEAFF
>16|TRBV28|-|TRBD1|TRBJ1-1
TGTGCCAGCAGTTTACTTTGGGCAGGGGGCATCACTGAAGCTTTCTTT
CASSLLWAGGITEAFF
>15|TRBV6-6|-|TRBD2|TRBJ2-5
TGTGCCAGCAGTTTACTAGCGGGGGCCTCCCGGACCCAGTACTTC
CASSLLAGASRTQYF
>16|TRBV4-1|-|-|TRBJ1-3
TGCGCCAGCAGCCAAGCCCTAGGCAGCTCTGGAAACACCATATATTTT
CASSQALGSSGNTIYF
>12|TRBV7-6|-|TRBD1|TRBJ2-7
TGTGCCAGCAGCGTCGGGACAGGGGGGCAGTACTTC
CASSVGTGGQYF
>15|TRBV18|-|-|TRBJ2-6
TGTGCCAGCTCACCCGCGAGCTCTGGGGCCAACGTCCTGACTTTC
CASSPASSGANVLTF
>15|TRBV5-1|few|TRBD1|TRBJ1-4
TGCGCCAGCAGCTTGGATACAGGGGAAGGGGAAAAACTGTTTTTT
CASSLDTGEGEKLFF
>12|TRBV6-6|-|-|TRBJ1-1
TGTGCCAGCAGTCCAGGGGCCACTGAAGCTTTCTTT
CASSPGATEAFF
>17|TRBV30|-|TRBD1|TRBJ1-6
TGTGCCTGCGGGACAGGGCCTTCTCACTCCTATAATTCACCCCTCCACTTT
CACGTGPSHSYNSPLHF
>14|TRBV30|-|-|TRBJ1-1
TGTGCCTGGAGTGTATCATTGGGGCGCACTGAAGCTTTCTTT
CAWSVSLGRTEAFF
>18|TRBV19|-|TRBD1|TRBJ2-1
TGTGCCAGTAGTTTTGGACAGGGCATGAAAGGACCCTACAATGAGCAGTTCTTC
CASSFGQGMKGPYNEQFF
>15|TRBV6-1|-|-|TRBJ1-2
TGTGCCAGCAGTGGTCGCGGCCGGGGGATCTATGGCTACACCTTC
CASSGRGRGIYGYTF
>14|TRBV5-1|-|-|TRBJ1-2
TGCGCCAGCAGCTTGGACAGGAATGACTATGGCTACACCTTC
CASSLDRNDYGYTF
>13|TRBV4-1|-|-|TRBJ1-3
TGCGCCAGCAGCCAAGTACTCGGAAACACCATATATTTT
CASSQVLGNTIYF
>13|TRBV29-1|once|-|TRBJ2-3
TGCAGCGTTGAAGTAATGGGGGGAGATACGCAGTATTTT
CSVEVMGGDTQYF
>14|TRBV5-1|-|TRBD1|TRBJ2-7
TGCGCCAGCAACCCGGGACAGGGGGCCGGGGAGCAGTACTTC
CASNPGQGAGEQYF
>15|TRBV27|few|TRBD1|TRBJ2-1
TGTGCCAGCAGTTATGGGACAGGGACCTACAATGAGCAGTTCTTC
CASSYGTGTYNEQFF
>13|TRBV30|-|-|TRBJ1-6
TGTGCCTGGACCGGGACCTATAATTCACCCCTCCACTTT
CAWTGTYNSPLHF
>14|TRBV6-6|once|TRBD1|TRBJ1-5
TGTGCCAGCAGTACCGGGACAGGGGATCAGCCCCAGCATTTT
CASSTGTGDQPQHF
>13|TRBV5-4|-|-|TRBJ1-4
TGTGCCAGCAGCTTGAAGGGAGGGGAAAAACTGTTTTTT
CASSLKGGEKLFF
>14|TRBV28|-|-|TRBJ1-5
TGTGCCAGCATCGAACAGGGACACAATCAGCCCCAGCATTTT
CASIEQGHNQPQHF
>16|TRBV5-6|few|-|TRBJ1-1
TGTGCCAGCAGCTTGTCCTTGTCGGGGTACGACACTGAAGCTTTCTTT
CASSLSLSGYDTEAFF
>16|TRBV28|-|TRBD2|TRBJ2-2
TGTGCCAGCAGGCGTGGGAGGGTTTCGGGCACCGGGGAGCTGTTTTTT
CASRRGRVSGTGELFF
>14|TRBV29-1|few|-|TRBJ2-7
TGCAGCGTTGCTGCGGGGCGCCTTACCTACGAGCAGTACTTC
CSVAAGRLTYEQYF
>14|TRBV5-4|-|TRBD1|TRBJ1-5
TGTGCCAGCAGTCAAGGGACAGTAAATCAGCCCCAGCATTTT
CASSQGTVNQPQHF
>16|TRBV19|once|-|TRBJ2-7
TGTGCCAGTAGTCGGGTCTTCCCAACCGTCTCCTACGAGCAGTACTTC
CASSRVFPTVSYEQYF
>15|TRBV11-2|-|-|TRBJ1-1
TGTGCCAGCAGCCAAAGGGGCTTTATGAACACTGAAGCTTTCTTT
CASSQRGFMNTEAFF
>15|TRBV4-1|-|TRBD1|TRBJ2-7
TGCGCCAGCAGCCAGACAGGGAAGGAGGCCTACGAGCAGTACTTC
CASSQTGKEAYEQYF
>15|TRBV5-1|-|-|TRBJ2-7
TGCGCCAGCTACGAGGGGGACATGAGCTCCTACGAGCAGTACTTC
CASYEGDMSSYEQYF
>13|TRBV6-1|-|-|TRBJ2-3
TGTGCCAGCAGTCCTCGGGGCACAGATACGCAGTATTTT
CASSPRGTDTQYF
>15|TRBV4-2|few|TRBD1|TRBJ1-5
TGTGCCAGCAGCCAACTGCAGGGGGGCAATCAGCCCCAGCATTTT
CASSQLQGGNQPQHF
>15|TRBV18|-|TRBD1|TRBJ1-1
TGTGCCAGCTCACCTGGACAGGGGCAGAACACTGAAGCTTTCTTT
CASSPGQGQNTEAFF
>16|TRBV9|-|-|TRBJ1-2
TGTGCCAGCAGCCCCTCCGGGGTTCTACCTAACTATGGCTACACCTTC
CASSPSGVLPNYGYTF
>14|TRBV28|few|TRBD1|TRBJ1-2
TGTGCCAGCAGTTTGGGGGGACAGATCTATGGCTACACCTTC
CASSLGGQIYGYTF
>15|TRBV6-1|few|-|TRBJ2-5
TGTGCCAGCAGTGAACTTGGCGGGGTGGGGGAGACCCAGTACTTC
CASSELGGVGETQYF
>12|TRBV7-6|-|-|TRBJ1-2
TGTGCCAGCAGCTTAGACGGGTTTGGCTACACCTTC
CASSLDGFGYTF
>14|TRBV11-2|-|TRBD1|TRBJ1-5
TGTGCCAGCAGCTCGGACAGGGCCAATCAGCCCCAGCATTTT
CASSSDRANQPQHF
>14|TRBV5-1|-|-|TRBJ2-5
TGCGCCAGCAGCTTGAGCCACAGGGCCGAGACCCAGTACTTC
CASSLSHRAETQYF
>14|TRBV23-1|-|-|TRBJ2-5
TGCGCCAGCAGTCAGATGAGGCACGGGGAGACCCAGTACTTC
CASSQMRHGETQYF
>15|TRBV9|-|-|TRBJ2-3
TGTGCCAGCAGCGTAACACAGGGTGTACCAGATACGCAGTATTTT
CASSVTQGVPDTQYF
>14|TRBV2|-|TRBD1|TRBJ1-4
TGTGCCAGCAGACCGACAGGGGGGCATGAAAAACTGTTTTTT
CASRPTGGHEKLFF